These 8 T cell receptor beta chains were all obtained from the same sample, sequenced in a study of T-cell reconstitution after alpha-beta-depleted transplantation in children. Researchers prepared the TCRbeta library using unique molecular identifiers, the study reports. TCRdb analysed the PCR reads with MiXCR anew, one entry per CDR3 protein. This table has some 840,000 distinct CDR3 sequences, about 16% appearing once. The sequences come from PBMCs, mostly from graft donor cells, collected 360 days after TCRalphabeta/CD19-depleted stem cell transplant. These receptors came from a male patient between 5 and 17 years old who had a stem cell transplant for acute lymphoblastic leukemia, so the T cells may come from the graft donor.

This clonotype came up a few times. J is TRBJ2-1 and V is TRBV6-2 or TRBV6-3; no clear D gene. This CDR3 is built from 14 residues. V shed 1 base and J shed 0 bases, with 4 bases lying between them. Germline V gives CDR1 MNHEY, CDR2 SVGEGT. Here the CDR3 DNA reads TGTGCCAGCAGTTACTTGGGCTCCTACAATGAGCAGTTCTTC. Translation gives CASSYLGSYNEQFF.

In its sample, this clonotype was seen a few times. This chain uses TRBV20-1 with TRBJ2-7; 11 nucleotides match TRBD2. The CDR3 sequence is 15 residues long. V lost 2 bases, J lost 6 bases, and 9 bases stayed unmatched. Germline CDR1 and CDR2: DFQATT and SNEGSKA (reference sequence). The CDR3 sequence is CSARPSGRRVREQYF. CDR3 DNA sequence: TGCAGTGCTAGACCTAGCGGGAGGCGGGTCCGCGAGCAGTACTTC.

This rearrangement joins TRBV2 to TRBJ1-5; D uncertain. The CDR3 loop spans 15 amino acids. V lost 6 bases, J lost 3 bases, and 15 bases lay in between. Germline V gene lookup returns CDR1 SNHLY and CDR2 FYNNEI. Here the CDR3 reads CASSALSSLNQPQHF. The CDR3 DNA follows: TGTGCCAGCAGCGCATTGTCCAGCCTCAATCAGCCCCAGCATTTT.

V gene TRBV12-3 or TRBV12-4 combines with J gene TRBJ2-7; 9 bases match TRBD1. This CDR3 region has 14 residues. J lost 5 bases, V lost 6 bases, and 8 bases had no gene match. The CDR3 sequence is CASRPGTGYHEQYF. CDR3 sequence (DNA): TGTGCCAGCAGACCCGGGACAGGGTACCACGAGCAGTACTTC.

This chain links TRBV7-6 with TRBJ2-5; D might be TRBD1 or TRBD2, each matching 6 bases. CDR3 length equals 15 residues. Germline assignment: CDR1 SGHVS and CDR2 FNYEAQ. V shed 8 bases and J shed 5 bases, with 21 bases lying between them. CDR3 bases: TGTGCCAGCGCTTTCGGATTGGGGGGCCGGGAGACCCAGTACTTC. It is translated as CASAFGLGGRETQYF.

This clonotype has more than one count but fewer than ten. This chain links TRBV20-1 with TRBJ2-1; D is undetermined. The germline V gene encodes CDR1 DFQATT and CDR2 SNEGSKA (reference sequence). CDR3 length equals 14 residues. V was pared by 6 bases and J by 0 bases, with 12 bases between. CDR3 DNA: TGCAGTGCCCACGCTCTATTCTCCTACAATGAGCAGTTCTTC. Translating it yields CSAHALFSYNEQFF.

Many counts were recorded for this clonotype. This CDR3 is CASSLIRGSRETQYF. The CDR3 DNA is TGTGCCAGCAGCTTAATTCGGGGTTCCCGAGAGACCCAGTACTTC. The chain has TRBV7-3 and TRBJ2-5, with D tentatively TRBD2 (5 bases). Germline loops: CDR1 SGHTA, CDR2 FQGTGA. The CDR3 runs to 15 residues. V lost 1 base and J lost 4, with 13 bases in between.

The V and J genes are TRBV9 and TRBJ2-5, with 9 bases matching TRBD1. V gave up 2 bases and J gave up 5 bases; unmatched junction bases: 7. The CDR3 extends over 15 amino acids. Germline assignment: CDR1 SGDLS and CDR2 YYNGEE. Here the CDR3 reads CASSVGTGIFETQYF. The CDR3 region has the DNA TGTGCCAGCAGCGTCGGGACAGGGATCTTTGAGACCCAGTACTTC.